A selection of T cell receptor beta chains follows, all from one sample in a study of Ad26.COV2.S vaccination and SARS-CoV-2 variants. Data came from immunoSEQ multiplex PCR; TCRdb stores just in-frame clones and leaves some out. The sample lists around 340,000 clones; 75% to 90% were seen once. The source was peripheral blood, collected in a trial of Ad26.COV2.S vaccine versus placebo. These receptors came from a person aged 18-60 years who received the Ad26.COV2.S COVID-19 vaccine or a placebo. Both conserved end residues are part of each CDR3. A D gene is named only where the DNA matches it firmly. Rows may omit the clone size; those that give it use once, few, many or a size class.

D gene: -; J gene: TRBJ1-1; clone size: -; V gene: TRBV5-4; CDR3 DNA: TGTGCCAGCAGCCAACAGGATGAAGCTTTCTTT; CDR3 protein: CASSQQDEAFF
D gene: TRBD2; J gene: TRBJ2-1; clone size: -; V gene: TRBV27; CDR3 DNA: TGTGCCAGCAAAATTAGCGGGGGATACAATGAGCAGTTCTTC; CDR3 protein: CASKISGGYNEQFF
D gene: -; J gene: TRBJ2-1; clone size: -; V gene: TRBV12-3/TRBV12-4; CDR3 DNA: TGTGCCAGCAGTTTCCCCGGTGAGCAGTTCTTC; CDR3 protein: CASSFPGEQFF
D gene: TRBD1; J gene: TRBJ1-2; clone size: -; V gene: TRBV28; CDR3 DNA: TGTGCCAGCAGTTTAGATTTACAGGGGGCGGCTGGCTACACCTTC; CDR3 protein: CASSLDLQGAAGYTF
D gene: -; J gene: TRBJ2-2; clone size: -; V gene: TRBV9; CDR3 DNA: TGTGCCAGCAGCGTTACGACCGGGGAGCTGTTTTTT; CDR3 protein: CASSVTTGELFF
D gene: -; J gene: TRBJ1-1; clone size: once; V gene: TRBV28; CDR3 DNA: TGTGCCAGCAGTTTCTCCGACACTGAAGCTTTCTTT; CDR3 protein: CASSFSDTEAFF
D gene: TRBD1; J gene: TRBJ1-1; clone size: -; V gene: TRBV5-1; CDR3 DNA: TGCGCCAGCAGCTCGCAGACAGGGGACATAGAAGCTTTCTTT; CDR3 protein: CASSSQTGDIEAFF
D gene: -; J gene: TRBJ1-3; clone size: -; V gene: TRBV5-8; CDR3 DNA: TGTGCCAGCAGCCCAACTCGAACTGGAAACACCATATATTTT; CDR3 protein: CASSPTRTGNTIYF
D gene: -; J gene: TRBJ1-1; clone size: -; V gene: TRBV11-2; CDR3 DNA: TGTGCCAGCAGCGAAACAGGGACGGGGACTGAAGCTTTCTTT; CDR3 protein: CASSETGTGTEAFF
D gene: -; J gene: TRBJ1-3; clone size: once; V gene: TRBV11-2; CDR3 DNA: TGTGCCAGCAGCGAAAGAACAGGGTCTGGAAACACCATATATTTT; CDR3 protein: CASSERTGSGNTIYF
D gene: -; J gene: TRBJ1-3; clone size: -; V gene: TRBV2; CDR3 DNA: TGTGCCAGCAGCCGTACAGGGGGAAACACCATATATTTT; CDR3 protein: CASSRTGGNTIYF
D gene: -; J gene: TRBJ2-7; clone size: -; V gene: TRBV7-2; CDR3 DNA: TGTGCCAGCAGCATATCAGTAGCCTCCTACGAGCAGTACTTC; CDR3 protein: CASSISVASYEQYF
D gene: -; J gene: TRBJ1-1; clone size: few; V gene: TRBV9; CDR3 DNA: TGTGCCAGCAGCGTAGGCCCTTCCGACCTACAAGCTTTCTTT; CDR3 protein: CASSVGPSDLQAFF
D gene: TRBD1; J gene: TRBJ2-6; clone size: -; V gene: TRBV6-1; CDR3 DNA: TGTGCCAGCAGTGAAGTAAATCGGGACAGGAGCTCTGGGGCCAACGTCCTGACTTTC; CDR3 protein: CASSEVNRDRSSGANVLTF
D gene: -; J gene: TRBJ1-4; clone size: -; V gene: TRBV7-9; CDR3 DNA: TGTGCCAGCAGCTTGCAGGGGTTGCGCGACGCAACTAATGAAAAACTGTTTTTT; CDR3 protein: CASSLQGLRDATNEKLFF
D gene: -; J gene: TRBJ1-1; clone size: -; V gene: TRBV5-1; CDR3 DNA: TGCGCCAGCAGCTTGTCGGGGGGATACACTGAAGCTTTCTTT; CDR3 protein: CASSLSGGYTEAFF
D gene: TRBD1; J gene: TRBJ1-2; clone size: once; V gene: TRBV18; CDR3 DNA: TGTGCCAGCTCACCAGGACAGGGGGGTCATGGCTACACCTTC; CDR3 protein: CASSPGQGGHGYTF
D gene: -; J gene: TRBJ1-4; clone size: once; V gene: TRBV28; CDR3 DNA: TGTGCCAGCGGTTTAAATGAAAAACTGTTTTTT; CDR3 protein: CASGLNEKLFF
D gene: -; J gene: TRBJ1-5; clone size: -; V gene: TRBV19; CDR3 DNA: TGTGCCAGTAGTAGGGGCAATCAGCCCCAGCATTTT; CDR3 protein: CASSRGNQPQHF
D gene: -; J gene: TRBJ2-1; clone size: -; V gene: TRBV4-1; CDR3 DNA: TGCGCCAGCAGCCGCATGGACGATGAGCAGTTCTTC; CDR3 protein: CASSRMDDEQFF
D gene: TRBD1; J gene: TRBJ2-7; clone size: few; V gene: TRBV5-6; CDR3 DNA: TGTGCCAGCAGCATCCCGACAGGGAAGCAGTACTTC; CDR3 protein: CASSIPTGKQYF
D gene: -; J gene: TRBJ1-5; clone size: -; V gene: TRBV7-2; CDR3 DNA: TGTGCCAGCAGCTTACGACCAGTAGGGATTAATCAGCCCCAGCATTTT; CDR3 protein: CASSLRPVGINQPQHF
D gene: TRBD2; J gene: TRBJ2-3; clone size: -; V gene: TRBV16; CDR3 DNA: TGTGCCAGCAGCCAATTGGTCGGGACTACGACCACAGATACGCAGTATTTT; CDR3 protein: CASSQLVGTTTTDTQYF
D gene: -; J gene: TRBJ1-5; clone size: -; V gene: TRBV7-2; CDR3 DNA: TGTGCCAGCAGCCCCGACCCAGTATATAGCAATCAGCCCCAGCATTTT; CDR3 protein: CASSPDPVYSNQPQHF
D gene: -; J gene: TRBJ2-7; clone size: -; V gene: TRBV2; CDR3 DNA: TGTGCCAGCAGTGGAGACAGGTTAAACGACCTGGAGCAGTACTTC; CDR3 protein: CASSGDRLNDLEQYF
D gene: -; J gene: TRBJ1-1; clone size: -; V gene: TRBV5-1; CDR3 DNA: TGCGCCAGCAGCTTGGGTTCCAAGAACACTGAAGCTTTCTTT; CDR3 protein: CASSLGSKNTEAFF
D gene: -; J gene: TRBJ1-2; clone size: once; V gene: TRBV7-2; CDR3 DNA: TGTGCCAGCAGCTCAATCGGGGCAGTTATCTATGGCTACACCTTC; CDR3 protein: CASSSIGAVIYGYTF
D gene: -; J gene: TRBJ1-5; clone size: few; V gene: TRBV19; CDR3 DNA: TGTGCCAGTGCCCAGGGGCGAAGCAATCAGCCCCAGCATTTT; CDR3 protein: CASAQGRSNQPQHF
D gene: -; J gene: TRBJ2-7; clone size: -; V gene: TRBV4-3; CDR3 DNA: TGCGCCAGCAGCCAAGATCCCAGGGGTACCTACGAGCAGTACTTC; CDR3 protein: CASSQDPRGTYEQYF
D gene: -; J gene: TRBJ2-2; clone size: -; V gene: TRBV4-2; CDR3 DNA: TGTGCCAGCAGCCAAGGCTTAGCTGCGGCGAACACCGGGGAGCTGTTTTTT; CDR3 protein: CASSQGLAAANTGELFF
D gene: -; J gene: TRBJ2-1; clone size: -; V gene: TRBV28; CDR3 DNA: TGTGCCAGCAGTCGCAGGGCACGGAATGAGCAGTTCTTC; CDR3 protein: CASSRRARNEQFF
D gene: TRBD1; J gene: TRBJ1-4; clone size: -; V gene: TRBV6-5; CDR3 DNA: TGTGCCAGCAGCCAGGGGGCATTGAAGGAAAAACTGTTTTTT; CDR3 protein: CASSQGALKEKLFF
D gene: -; J gene: TRBJ2-5; clone size: -; V gene: TRBV19; CDR3 DNA: TGTGCCAGTAGTATAAAAACAGGGAGACAAGAGACCCAGTACTTC; CDR3 protein: CASSIKTGRQETQYF
D gene: -; J gene: TRBJ1-1; clone size: -; V gene: TRBV10-2; CDR3 DNA: TGCGCCAGCAGTGACCCGAGTGGGGCAGGGACTGAAGCTTTCTTT; CDR3 protein: CASSDPSGAGTEAFF
D gene: -; J gene: TRBJ1-6; clone size: -; V gene: TRBV19; CDR3 DNA: TGTGCCAGTAGGCAGGTGAAGTATAATTCACCCCTCCACTTT; CDR3 protein: CASRQVKYNSPLHF
D gene: TRBD1; J gene: TRBJ2-5; clone size: -; V gene: TRBV7-6; CDR3 DNA: TGTGCCAGCAGCTCGACCCAGGGACAGGTCCCAGAGACCCAGTACTTC; CDR3 protein: CASSSTQGQVPETQYF
D gene: TRBD1; J gene: TRBJ1-4; clone size: once; V gene: TRBV6-2/TRBV6-3; CDR3 DNA: TGTGCCAGCAGTTTTGGACAGGAGGGGTATGAAAAACTGTTTTTT; CDR3 protein: CASSFGQEGYEKLFF
D gene: TRBD2; J gene: TRBJ2-7; clone size: -; V gene: TRBV7-2; CDR3 DNA: TGTGCCAGCACCCAAGCCGGGACTAGCCACGAGCAGTACTTC; CDR3 protein: CASTQAGTSHEQYF
D gene: -; J gene: TRBJ2-1; clone size: -; V gene: TRBV27; CDR3 DNA: TGTGCCAGCAGTAGGGCGGGTTTGGCTGAGCAGTTCTTC; CDR3 protein: CASSRAGLAEQFF
D gene: -; J gene: TRBJ2-7; clone size: -; V gene: TRBV18; CDR3 DNA: TGTGCCAGCTCACCATCAGGGACTCGCTACGAGCAGTACTTC; CDR3 protein: CASSPSGTRYEQYF
D gene: TRBD1; J gene: TRBJ1-6; clone size: few; V gene: TRBV9; CDR3 DNA: TGTGCCAGCAGCGTCTCCGGGACAGGGGACTCACCCCTCCACTTT; CDR3 protein: CASSVSGTGDSPLHF
D gene: -; J gene: TRBJ2-3; clone size: -; V gene: TRBV6-1; CDR3 DNA: TGTGCCAGCAGTGAGGACAGAAACACAGATACGCAGTATTTT; CDR3 protein: CASSEDRNTDTQYF
D gene: TRBD1; J gene: TRBJ1-2; clone size: -; V gene: TRBV29-1; CDR3 DNA: TGCAGCGTTGAAGATTTAGGGGGCAGCTATGGCTACACCTTC; CDR3 protein: CSVEDLGGSYGYTF
D gene: -; J gene: TRBJ1-1; clone size: -; V gene: TRBV7-2; CDR3 DNA: TGTGCCAGCAGCTTAAACTCTGAGAACACTGAAGCTTTCTTT; CDR3 protein: CASSLNSENTEAFF
D gene: -; J gene: TRBJ2-7; clone size: -; V gene: TRBV15; CDR3 DNA: TGTGCCACCAGTTCCTCGAGAGGGGCTTCCTACGAGCAGTACTTC; CDR3 protein: CATSSSRGASYEQYF
D gene: TRBD2; J gene: TRBJ2-5; clone size: -; V gene: TRBV5-4; CDR3 DNA: TGTGCCAGCAGCTTGCGGCTAGCGGGAGGCACTAGGAAGACCCAGTACTTC; CDR3 protein: CASSLRLAGGTRKTQYF
D gene: TRBD2; J gene: TRBJ2-2; clone size: once; V gene: TRBV9; CDR3 DNA: TGTGCCAGCAGCCCTTTAGGACTAGCGGCCTTCGCGAACACCGGGGAGCTGTTTTTT; CDR3 protein: CASSPLGLAAFANTGELFF
D gene: TRBD1; J gene: TRBJ1-5; clone size: -; V gene: TRBV5-1; CDR3 DNA: TGCGCCAGCAGATCAGTGACAGGGCGCAATCAGCCCCAGCATTTT; CDR3 protein: CASRSVTGRNQPQHF
D gene: TRBD2; J gene: TRBJ2-1; clone size: -; V gene: TRBV28; CDR3 DNA: TGTGCCAGCAGTACTAGCGGCGGATCGGACAATGAGCAGTTCTTC; CDR3 protein: CASSTSGGSDNEQFF
D gene: TRBD2; J gene: TRBJ2-1; clone size: -; V gene: TRBV19; CDR3 DNA: TGTGCCAGTAGTATAGCAGCGGGGGGTTACAATGAGCAGTTCTTC; CDR3 protein: CASSIAAGGYNEQFF
D gene: -; J gene: TRBJ1-6; clone size: -; V gene: TRBV2; CDR3 DNA: TGTGCCAGCAGTGAGGCTCAGGGTTATAATTCACCCCTCCACTTT; CDR3 protein: CASSEAQGYNSPLHF
D gene: -; J gene: TRBJ1-3; clone size: -; V gene: TRBV5-6; CDR3 DNA: TGTGCCAGCAGCTTGGAACCTGAAGACACCATATATTTT; CDR3 protein: CASSLEPEDTIYF
D gene: TRBD1; J gene: TRBJ2-2; clone size: -; V gene: TRBV7-9; CDR3 DNA: TGTGCCAGCAGCAAAGGACAGGGGGGCACCGGGGAGCTGTTTTTT; CDR3 protein: CASSKGQGGTGELFF
D gene: -; J gene: TRBJ2-5; clone size: -; V gene: TRBV29-1; CDR3 DNA: TGCAGCGTTGAATTGGGGCTAGAGACCCAGTACTTC; CDR3 protein: CSVELGLETQYF
D gene: -; J gene: TRBJ1-2; clone size: few; V gene: TRBV12-3/TRBV12-4; CDR3 DNA: TGTGCCAGCAGGTTAACAGGATACGGCTACACCTTC; CDR3 protein: CASRLTGYGYTF
D gene: -; J gene: TRBJ1-5; clone size: once; V gene: TRBV15; CDR3 DNA: TGTGCCACCAGCAGAGATCGTCCCGGGAATCAGCCCCAGCATTTT; CDR3 protein: CATSRDRPGNQPQHF
D gene: -; J gene: TRBJ2-1; clone size: -; V gene: TRBV28; CDR3 DNA: TGTGCCAGCAAAGGGACTGCCTCCTACAATGAGCAGTTCTTC; CDR3 protein: CASKGTASYNEQFF
D gene: TRBD1; J gene: TRBJ1-1; clone size: -; V gene: TRBV5-1; CDR3 DNA: TGCGCCAGCAGCTATGACAGGGGGCCTGCTGAAGCTTTCTTT; CDR3 protein: CASSYDRGPAEAFF
D gene: TRBD1; J gene: TRBJ1-2; clone size: few; V gene: TRBV4-2; CDR3 DNA: TGTGCCAGCAGCATGACAGGGGGGACTCACTATGGCTACACCTTC; CDR3 protein: CASSMTGGTHYGYTF